Sequencing of this T cell receptor (beta chain) was carried out in a study of T-cell memory formation after mild COVID-19. This CDR3 spans 14 amino acids. Germline CDR1 is LGHDT and CDR2 is YNNKEL (reference sequence). V was shortened by 2 bases and J by 7 bases, with 9 bases between the two germline ends. From 5'RACE with constant-segment primers came TCR alpha and TCR beta cDNA libraries that carried sample barcodes and UMIs. TCRdb independently ran MiXCR on the 5' RACE reads; one entry per CDR3 protein. This sample has 250,000 to 300,000 distinct CDR3 sequences, with roughly 15% found just once. On this clonotype itself: The antigen remains unidentified.

Study results and limitations: Whether second-wave clones peaking at day 37 were SARS-CoV-2 specific went unconfirmed. Whereas later expanders leaned CD4+, clones contracting day 15 to 85 showed a balanced CD4/CD8 makeup. A subset of responding clones appeared in pre-infection memory, suggesting cross-reactive memory joined.

This chain links TRBV3-1 with TRBJ1-6; D possibly corresponds to TRBD1 (6 bases). The sample was PBMCs or a T cell subset sorted from them (not recorded which). This clonotype originated in a man between 18 and 29 years old who had mild COVID-19 (a few samples of this study predate the infection). Cell type and time point are not known. For the CDR3, the DNA is TGTGCCAGCAGCCAACAGGGGAAGAATTCACCCCTCCACTTT. Translated: CASSQQGKNSPLHF.